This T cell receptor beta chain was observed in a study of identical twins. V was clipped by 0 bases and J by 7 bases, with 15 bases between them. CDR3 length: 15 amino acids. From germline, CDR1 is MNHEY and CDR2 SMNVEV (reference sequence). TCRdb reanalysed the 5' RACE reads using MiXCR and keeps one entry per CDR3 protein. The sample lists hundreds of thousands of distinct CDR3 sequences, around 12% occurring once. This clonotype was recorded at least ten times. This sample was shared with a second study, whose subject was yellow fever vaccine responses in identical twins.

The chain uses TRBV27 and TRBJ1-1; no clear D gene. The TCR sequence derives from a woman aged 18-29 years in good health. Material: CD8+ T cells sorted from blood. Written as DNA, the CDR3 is TGTGCCAGCAGTTTATCCCAAGACGGCGCTGATGAAGCTTTCTTT. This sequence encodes CASSLSQDGADEAFF.